This TCR beta chain is from a study of blood T cell repertoires in COVID-19. Study in general: Samples taken during acute and convalescent COVID-19 were collected in the United States, Italy and Spain. T cells, B-cell-depleted T cells, or PBMCs provided the cDNA or gDNA that served as material.

Some clones are missing from TCRdb's copy, which holds only in-frame ones; the method was immunoSEQ multiplex PCR. The data hold 140,000 to 150,000 clones, with around 83% observed a single time. Seattle's cohort entered during active infection and was followed longitudinally. This sequence originates from a man aged 25-40 years with COVID-19, enrolled during active disease. The sequenced sample consisted of peripheral blood.

The CDR3 loop is CASSIGDRVSEAFF. Here the CDR3 DNA reads TGTGCCAGTAGTATAGGGGACAGGGTCTCTGAAGCTTTCTTT. The chain joins TRBV19 to TRBJ1-1, with 9 bases matching TRBD1. Germline CDR1 reads LNHDA; CDR2 reads SQIVND (reference sequence). V shed 1 base and J 6 bases; nucleotides not matched to a gene: 3. The CDR3 covers 14 residues.